This TCR beta chain was obtained from a study of T cell repertoires in cytomegalovirus infection (dated by TCRdb to the late 2010s). Context from the whole study: Donor HLA type was relevant to the analysis, because carriage of CMV infection together with the matching HLA type was indicated by public TCR beta signatures.

This clonotype was observed a few times. The antigen this receptor binds is unknown. Base qualities are not provided; no much larger clone lies one nucleotide away. Overall results and qualifications from the work: The ex vivo response was dominated by HLA-C-restricted CMV-specific TCR beta clonotypes, which also provided the single most frequent clonotype in two of eight donors. In both this cohort and an independent roughly 350-donor cohort, the cumulative frequency of public TCR beta family members distinguished carriers of CMV infection plus the relevant HLA type.

Unmatched junction bases come to 3, with V trimmed by 5 bases and J by 8 bases. The CDR3 runs 13 amino acids, cysteine and phenylalanine included. Left in the record is the CDR3 DNA by itself, 39 bases read in frame from the first base. In the germline V gene, CDR1 corresponds to MNHEY and CDR2 to SVGAGI. These reads were obtained on an Illumina HiSeq 1500. The public sequencing data were trimmed at Q25 with fastp and processed into clonotypes with MiXCR by TCRdb, which kept only in-frame beta chains. Identical CDR3 protein sequences are pooled into one entry, listed with their most common genes and DNA. The table for this sample lists some 240,000 distinct CDR3 sequences; over 15% of them were counted only once. The top ten clones comprise around 43% of the sample.

This TCR was sampled from a human donor in good health (CMV status not recorded). Some clones in this sample may be carry-over from other donors' samples. What was sequenced was CD8+ T cells from PBMCs. The rearrangement joined TRBV6-5 to TRBJ1-4, with 9 bases aligning to TRBD1. For the CDR3, the sequence is CASSTGGEEKLFF. The DNA reads TGTGCCAGCAGTACAGGGGGCGAAGAAAAACTGTTTTTT.